The 6 T cell receptor beta chains presented below share a single source sample, sequenced in a study of blood T cell repertoires in COVID-19. Here immunoSEQ multiplex PCR was the method, and the copy in TCRdb shows in-frame clones only, minus some. The table records about 100,000 clones, approximately 81% of them present only once. The sequencing input was peripheral blood. These receptors all come from a human donor in a cohort sampled during active COVID-19.

The chain carries TRBV27 and TRBJ2-7, with TRBD2 matching 8 bases. CDR3 length: 16 residues. The ends lost 5 bases at V and 0 bases at J; junction bases unmatched: 9. Germline V CDR1 and CDR2: MNHEY, SMNVEV (reference sequence). DNA of the CDR3: TGTGCCAGCAGTCCTTTGCCCAGCGGGGGCTCCTACGAGCAGTACTTC. Protein sequence: CASSPLPSGGSYEQYF.

The chain combines TRBV19 with TRBJ2-3; 12 bases align to TRBD2. This CDR3 region has 16 residues. With 7 bases clipped from V and 5 bases from J, the junction kept 10 bases outside the gene matches. Looked up from germline, CDR1 is LNHDA and CDR2 is SQIVND (reference sequence). The DNA for the CDR3 is TGTGCCAGTACCGAAACACTAGCGGGGGGAAAAGATACGCAGTATTTT. This translates into CASTETLAGGKDTQYF.

This chain joins TRBV5-1 and TRBJ2-1, with 10 bases matching TRBD2. This CDR3 has 17 residues. The V gene end was trimmed by 4 bases and the J gene end by 7 bases; junction bases not matched to a gene: 14. Germline V lookup: CDR1 SGHRS, CDR2 YFSETQ. The CDR3 here is CASSGLQGAGGPNEQFF. The CDR3 DNA follows: TGCGCCAGCAGCGGATTGCAGGGAGCGGGAGGGCCTAATGAGCAGTTCTTC.

This chain uses TRBV2 with TRBJ2-3; 9 nucleotides align to TRBD2. CDR3 length: 15 residues. Germline CDR1 SNHLY, CDR2 FYNNEI. Trimming took 3 bases from V and 3 from J; bases not matched to a gene: 4. CDR3 residues: CASSDGSGGTDTQYF. CDR3 DNA sequence: TGTGCCAGCAGTGATGGTAGCGGGGGAACAGATACGCAGTATTTT.

The chain combines TRBV15 with TRBJ1-2; D gene unclear. This CDR3 has 13 residues. Germline loops: CDR1 LNHNV, CDR2 YYDKDF (reference sequence). V lost 6 bases to trimming and J lost 4 bases, with 12 bases between them. The CDR3 DNA is TGTGCCACCAGTACCGTGGGAGCCTATGGCTACACCTTC. Protein sequence: CATSTVGAYGYTF. The variable domain in full, completed from reference TRBV15 and TRBJ1-2, reads DAMVIQNPRYQVTQFGKPVTLSCSQTLNHNVMYWYQQKSSQAPKLLFHYYDKDFNNEADTPDNFQSRRPNTSFCFLDIRSPGLGDTAMYLCATSTVGAYGYTFGSGTRLTVV.

This clone was seen once. This chain links TRBV12-3 or TRBV12-4 with TRBJ2-7; unclear D gene. The CDR3 runs 13 residues. V lost 2 bases and J 3 bases, leaving 8 bases between the germline ends. As DNA, the CDR3 is TGTGCCAGCAGTTTACCCCCCAGCTACGAGCAGTACTTC. Its translation is CASSLPPSYEQYF.